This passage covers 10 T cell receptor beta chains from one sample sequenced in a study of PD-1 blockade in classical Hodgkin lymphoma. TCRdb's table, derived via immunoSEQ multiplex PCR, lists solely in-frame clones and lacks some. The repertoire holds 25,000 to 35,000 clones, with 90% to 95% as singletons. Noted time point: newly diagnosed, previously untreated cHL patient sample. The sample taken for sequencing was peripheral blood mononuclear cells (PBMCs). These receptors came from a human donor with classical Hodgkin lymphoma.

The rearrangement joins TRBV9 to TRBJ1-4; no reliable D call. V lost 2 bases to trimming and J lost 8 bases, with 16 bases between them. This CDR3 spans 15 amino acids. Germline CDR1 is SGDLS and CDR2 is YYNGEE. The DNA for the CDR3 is TGTGCCAGCAGCGTTTGGGCAACCCGTGGGGAAAAACTGTTTTTT. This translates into CASSVWATRGEKLFF.

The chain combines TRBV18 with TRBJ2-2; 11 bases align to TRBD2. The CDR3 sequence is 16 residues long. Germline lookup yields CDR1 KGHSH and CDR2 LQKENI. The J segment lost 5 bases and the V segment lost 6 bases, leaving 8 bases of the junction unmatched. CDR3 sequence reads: CASSPPSGRTTGELFF. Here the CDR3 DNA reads TGTGCCAGCTCGCCCCCTAGCGGGAGGACGACCGGGGAGCTGTTTTTT.

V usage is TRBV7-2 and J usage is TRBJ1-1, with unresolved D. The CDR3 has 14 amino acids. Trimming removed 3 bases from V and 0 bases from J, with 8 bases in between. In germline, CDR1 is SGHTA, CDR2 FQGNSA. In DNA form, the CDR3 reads TGTGCCAGCAGCTTCCTCTCAATGAACACTGAAGCTTTCTTT. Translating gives CASSFLSMNTEAFF.

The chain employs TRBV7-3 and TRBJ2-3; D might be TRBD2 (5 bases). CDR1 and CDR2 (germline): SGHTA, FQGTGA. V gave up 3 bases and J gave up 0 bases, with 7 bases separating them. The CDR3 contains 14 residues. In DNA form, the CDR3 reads TGTGCCAGCAGCTTCGGGGTGAGCACAGATACGCAGTATTTT. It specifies CASSFGVSTDTQYF.

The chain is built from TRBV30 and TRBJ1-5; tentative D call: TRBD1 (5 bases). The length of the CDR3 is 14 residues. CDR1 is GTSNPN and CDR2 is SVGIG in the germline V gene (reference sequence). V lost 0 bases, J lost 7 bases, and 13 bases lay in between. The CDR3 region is CAWSVKGLMQPQHF. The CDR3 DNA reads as TGTGCCTGGAGTGTAAAGGGGCTAATGCAGCCCCAGCATTTT. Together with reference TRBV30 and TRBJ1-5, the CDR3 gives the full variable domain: SQTIHQWPATLVQPVGSPLSLECTVEGTSNPNLYWYRQAAGRGLQLLFYSVGIGQISSEVPQNLSASRPQDRQFILSSKKLLLSDSGFYLCAWSVKGLMQPQHFGDGTRLSIL.

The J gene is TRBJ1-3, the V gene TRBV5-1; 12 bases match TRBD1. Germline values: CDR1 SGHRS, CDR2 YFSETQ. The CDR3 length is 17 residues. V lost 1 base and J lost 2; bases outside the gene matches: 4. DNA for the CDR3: TGCGCCAGCAGCTTGTCCGGGACAGGGGGCGCTGGAAACACCATATATTTT. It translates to CASSLSGTGGAGNTIYF. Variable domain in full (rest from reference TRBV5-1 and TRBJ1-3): KAGVTQTPRYLIKTRGQQVTLSCSPISGHRSVSWYQQTPGQGLQFLFEYFSETQRNKGNFPGRFSGRQFSNSRSEMNVSTLELGDSALYLCASSLSGTGGAGNTIYFGEGSWLTVV.

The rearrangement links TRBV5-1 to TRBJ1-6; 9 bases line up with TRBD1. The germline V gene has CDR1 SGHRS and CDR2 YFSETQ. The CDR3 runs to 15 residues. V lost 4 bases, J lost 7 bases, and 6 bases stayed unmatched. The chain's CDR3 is CASSVTGTGNSPLHF. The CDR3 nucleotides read TGCGCCAGCAGCGTAACCGGGACAGGGAATTCACCCCTCCACTTT.

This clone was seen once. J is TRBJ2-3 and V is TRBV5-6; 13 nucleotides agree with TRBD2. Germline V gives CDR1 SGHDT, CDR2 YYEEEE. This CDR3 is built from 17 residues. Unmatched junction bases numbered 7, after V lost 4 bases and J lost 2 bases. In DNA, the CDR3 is TGTGCCAGCAGCCCTGGACTAGCGGGGGCCTACACAGATACGCAGTATTTT. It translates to CASSPGLAGAYTDTQYF. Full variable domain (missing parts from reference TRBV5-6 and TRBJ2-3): DAGVTQSPTHLIKTRGQQVTLRCSPKSGHDTVSWYQQALGQGPQFIFQYYEEEERQRGNFPDRFSGHQFPNYSSELNVNALLLGDSALYLCASSPGLAGAYTDTQYFGPGTRLTVL.

The CDR3 nucleotides read TGTGCCAGCAGTGAACGGGTAGATGATTCACCCCTCCACTTT. Protein product: CASSERVDDSPLHF. The chain links TRBV6-1 to TRBJ1-6; D uncertain. Germline V gene data show CDR1 as MNHNS and CDR2 as SASEGT. The V end was cut by 2 bases, the J end by 8 bases, with 10 bases between. The CDR3 spans 14 residues.

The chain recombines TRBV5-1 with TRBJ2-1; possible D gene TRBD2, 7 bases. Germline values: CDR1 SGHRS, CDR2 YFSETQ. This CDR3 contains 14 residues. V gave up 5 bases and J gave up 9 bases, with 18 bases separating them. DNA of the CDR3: TGCGCCAGCAGGGGGACTACTCCGACAGGTGAGCAGTTCTTC. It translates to CASRGTTPTGEQFF.